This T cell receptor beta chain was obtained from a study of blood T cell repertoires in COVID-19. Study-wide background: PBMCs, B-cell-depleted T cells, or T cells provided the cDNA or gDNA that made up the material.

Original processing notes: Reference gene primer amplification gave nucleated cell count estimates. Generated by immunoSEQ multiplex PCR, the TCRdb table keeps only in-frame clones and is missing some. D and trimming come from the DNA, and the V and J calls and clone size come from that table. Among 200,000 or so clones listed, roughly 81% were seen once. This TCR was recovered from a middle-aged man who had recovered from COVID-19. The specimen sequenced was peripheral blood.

In DNA form, the CDR3 reads TGTGCCAGCAGCGGGACTAGCGGGATTGAGCCCTACGAGCAGTACTTC. It yields the protein CASSGTSGIEPYEQYF. The J gene is TRBJ2-7, the V gene TRBV9; 12 positions agree with TRBD2. This CDR3 is built from 16 residues. V shed 3 bases and J 2 bases; nucleotides not matched to a gene: 6. Germline loops: CDR1 SGDLS, CDR2 YYNGEE.